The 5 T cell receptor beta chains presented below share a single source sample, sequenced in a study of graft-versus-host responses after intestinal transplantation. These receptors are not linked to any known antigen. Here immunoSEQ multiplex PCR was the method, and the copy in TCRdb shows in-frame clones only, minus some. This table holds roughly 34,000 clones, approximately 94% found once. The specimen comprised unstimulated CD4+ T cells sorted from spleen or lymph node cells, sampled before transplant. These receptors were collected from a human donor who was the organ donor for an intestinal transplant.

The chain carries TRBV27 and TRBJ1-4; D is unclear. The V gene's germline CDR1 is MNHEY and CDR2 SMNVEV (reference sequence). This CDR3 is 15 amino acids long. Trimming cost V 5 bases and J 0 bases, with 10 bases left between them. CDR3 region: CASSQTAATNEKLFF. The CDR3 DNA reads TGTGCCAGCAGTCAGACGGCCGCAACTAATGAAAAACTGTTTTTT.

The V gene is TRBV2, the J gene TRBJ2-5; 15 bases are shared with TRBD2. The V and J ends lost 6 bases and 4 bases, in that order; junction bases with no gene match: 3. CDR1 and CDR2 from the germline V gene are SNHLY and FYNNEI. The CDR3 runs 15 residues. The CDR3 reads CASRGLAGGRETQYF. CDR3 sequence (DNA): TGTGCCAGCAGGGGACTAGCGGGGGGACGAGAGACCCAGTACTTC. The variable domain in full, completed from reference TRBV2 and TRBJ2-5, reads EPEVTQTPSHQVTQMGQEVILRCVPISNHLYFYWYRQILGQKVEFLVSFYNNEISEKSEIFDDQFSVERPDGSNFTLKIRSTKLEDSAMYFCASRGLAGGRETQYFGPGTRLLVL.

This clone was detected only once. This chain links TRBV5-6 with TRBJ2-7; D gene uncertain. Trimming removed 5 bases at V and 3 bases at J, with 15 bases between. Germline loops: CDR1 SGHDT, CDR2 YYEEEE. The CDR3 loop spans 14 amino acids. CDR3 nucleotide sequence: TGTGCCAGCAGGCAACGTGGCAGGTACTACGAGCAGTACTTC. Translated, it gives CASRQRGRYYEQYF.

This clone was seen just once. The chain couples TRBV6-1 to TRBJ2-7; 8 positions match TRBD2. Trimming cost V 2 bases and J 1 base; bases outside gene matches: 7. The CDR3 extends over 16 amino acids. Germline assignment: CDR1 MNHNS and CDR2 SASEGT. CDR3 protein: CASSESGGGRSYEQYF. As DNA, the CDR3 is TGTGCCAGCAGTGAATCGGGGGGGGGCAGGTCCTACGAGCAGTACTTC.

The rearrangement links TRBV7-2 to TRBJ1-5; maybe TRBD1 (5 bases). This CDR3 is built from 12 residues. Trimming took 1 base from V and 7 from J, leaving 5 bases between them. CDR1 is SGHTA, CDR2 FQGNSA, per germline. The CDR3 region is CASSLGGQPQHF. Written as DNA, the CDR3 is TGTGCCAGCAGCTTAGGGGGGCAGCCCCAGCATTTT.